The clone carrying this T cell receptor beta chain was detected only a few times. Antigen specificity is unknown. A template switching step contributed a universal primer site, while unique molecular identifiers were present in the cDNA. TCRdb fed the 5' RACE reads into MiXCR, producing one record per CDR3 protein. The profile shows 1.5 million or so distinct CDR3 sequences, less than 35% of them singletons. The source of the sample is a study of identical twins. Points from the study as a whole: Zero-insertion findings could be partly confounded by invariant cells (MAIT and iNKT cells). Cord blood beta clonotypes that were abundant carried fewer insertions, and memory repertoires showed no such trend. For monozygotic twins, models underestimated out-of-frame TCR alpha sharing.

The specimen sequenced was cord blood. This receptor was obtained from a newborn girl in good health.

The CDR3: CASSLDKGGGLNTEAFF. DNA for the CDR3: TGTGCCAGCAGCTTAGATAAAGGAGGGGGCTTGAACACTGAAGCTTTCTTT. The chain employs TRBV11-2 and TRBJ1-1; 7 bases align to TRBD1. V trimming: 0 bases; J trimming: 0 bases; junction bases outside the gene matches: 7. The CDR3 spans 17 residues. Germline assignment: CDR1 SGHAT and CDR2 FQNNGV.